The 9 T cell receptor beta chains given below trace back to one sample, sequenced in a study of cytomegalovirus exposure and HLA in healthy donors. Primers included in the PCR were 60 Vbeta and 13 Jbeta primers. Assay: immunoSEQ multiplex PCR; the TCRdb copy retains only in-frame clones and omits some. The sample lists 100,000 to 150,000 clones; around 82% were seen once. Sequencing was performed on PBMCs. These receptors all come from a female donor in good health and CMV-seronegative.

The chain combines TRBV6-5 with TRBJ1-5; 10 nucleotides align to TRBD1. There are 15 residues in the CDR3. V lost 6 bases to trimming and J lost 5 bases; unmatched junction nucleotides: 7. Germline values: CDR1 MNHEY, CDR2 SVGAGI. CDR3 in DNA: TGTGCCAGCAGCCCGGACAGGGGGTTTTATCAGCCCCAGCATTTT. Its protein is CASSPDRGFYQPQHF.

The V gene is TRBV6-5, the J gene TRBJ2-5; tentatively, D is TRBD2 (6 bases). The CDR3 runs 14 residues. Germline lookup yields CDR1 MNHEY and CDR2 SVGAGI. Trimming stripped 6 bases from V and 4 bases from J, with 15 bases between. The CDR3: CASRPLGGRETQYF. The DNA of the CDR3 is TGTGCCAGCAGGCCTCTCGGGGGTCGAGAGACCCAGTACTTC.

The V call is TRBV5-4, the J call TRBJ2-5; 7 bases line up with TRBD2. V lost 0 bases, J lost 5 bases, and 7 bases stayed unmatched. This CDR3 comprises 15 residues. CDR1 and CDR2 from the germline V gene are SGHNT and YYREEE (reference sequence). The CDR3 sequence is CASSLAREVVETQYF. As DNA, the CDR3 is TGTGCCAGCAGCTTGGCCCGGGAGGTGGTGGAGACCCAGTACTTC. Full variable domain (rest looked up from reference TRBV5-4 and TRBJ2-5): ETGVTQSPTHLIKTRGQQVTLRCSSQSGHNTVSWYQQALGQGPQFIFQYYREEENGRGNFPPRFSGLQFPNYSSELNVNALELDDSALYLCASSLAREVVETQYFGPGTRLLVL.

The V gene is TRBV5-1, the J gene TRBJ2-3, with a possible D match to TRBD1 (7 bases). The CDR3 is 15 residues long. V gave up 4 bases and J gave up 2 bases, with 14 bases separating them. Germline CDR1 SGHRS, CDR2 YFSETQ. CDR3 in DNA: TGCGCCAGCAGCCACGGAGGGGGCGACACAGATACGCAGTATTTT. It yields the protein CASSHGGGDTDTQYF. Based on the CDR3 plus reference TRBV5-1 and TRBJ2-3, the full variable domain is KAGVTQTPRYLIKTRGQQVTLSCSPISGHRSVSWYQQTPGQGLQFLFEYFSETQRNKGNFPGRFSGRQFSNSRSEMNVSTLELGDSALYLCASSHGGGDTDTQYFGPGTRLTVL.

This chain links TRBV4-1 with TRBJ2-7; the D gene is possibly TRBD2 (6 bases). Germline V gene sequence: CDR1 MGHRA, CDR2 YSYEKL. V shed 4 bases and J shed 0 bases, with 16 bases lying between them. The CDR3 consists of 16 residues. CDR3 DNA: TGCGCCAGCAGCCCCCCCCCGGGGGTCAACTCCTACGAGCAGTACTTC. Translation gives CASSPPPGVNSYEQYF.

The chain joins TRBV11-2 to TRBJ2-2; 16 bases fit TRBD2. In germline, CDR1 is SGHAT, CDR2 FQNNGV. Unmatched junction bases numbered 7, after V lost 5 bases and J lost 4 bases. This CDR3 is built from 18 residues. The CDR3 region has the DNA TGTGCCAGCAGCCCGGGACTAGCGGGAGGGGTGAGCACCGGGGAGCTGTTTTTT. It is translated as CASSPGLAGGVSTGELFF.

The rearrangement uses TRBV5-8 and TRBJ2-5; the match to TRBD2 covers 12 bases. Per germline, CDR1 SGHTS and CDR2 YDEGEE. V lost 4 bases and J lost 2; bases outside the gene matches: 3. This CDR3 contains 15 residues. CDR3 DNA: TGTGCCAGCAGCCCAGGGACTAGCGGGCAAGAGACCCAGTACTTC. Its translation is CASSPGTSGQETQYF.

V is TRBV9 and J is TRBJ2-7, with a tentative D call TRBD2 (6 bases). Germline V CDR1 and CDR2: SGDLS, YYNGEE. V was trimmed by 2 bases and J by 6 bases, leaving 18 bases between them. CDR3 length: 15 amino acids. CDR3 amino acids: CASSVRGVEGGEQYF. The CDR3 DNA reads TGTGCCAGCAGCGTTAGGGGCGTGGAGGGCGGCGAGCAGTACTTC.

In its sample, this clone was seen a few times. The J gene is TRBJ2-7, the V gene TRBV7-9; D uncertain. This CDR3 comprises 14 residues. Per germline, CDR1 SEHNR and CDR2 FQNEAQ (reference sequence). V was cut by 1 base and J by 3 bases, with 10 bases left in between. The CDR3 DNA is TGTGCCAGCAGCTTAGTAGAGGCAAACTACGAGCAGTACTTC. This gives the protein CASSLVEANYEQYF. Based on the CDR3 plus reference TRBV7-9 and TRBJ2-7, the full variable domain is DTGVSQNPRHKITKRGQNVTFRCDPISEHNRLYWYRQTLGQGPEFLTYFQNEAQLEKSRLLSDRFSAERPKGSFSTLEIQRTEQGDSAMYLCASSLVEANYEQYFGPGTRLTVT.